The next 25 T cell receptor beta chains were all read from a single sample in a study of cytomegalovirus exposure and HLA in healthy donors. The PCR made use of 60 Vbeta and 13 Jbeta primers. The protocol was immunoSEQ multiplex PCR, while the TCRdb copy is restricted to in-frame clones and leaves out a portion. The table records tens of thousands of clones, roughly 80% of them present only once. Sequenced input: PBMCs. These receptors were collected from a middle-aged woman in good health and CMV-seronegative.

The gene calls are TRBV7-6 and TRBJ2-5; TRBD2 matches 7 bases. V trimming: 5 bases; J trimming: 9 bases; junction bases outside the gene matches: 9. CDR3 length: 13 amino acids. Germline loops: CDR1 SGHVS, CDR2 FNYEAQ. The CDR3 DNA is TGTGCCAGCAGCCGACCCCCCCGGGGGGCCCAGTACTTC. Its protein product is CASSRPPRGAQYF.

The gene calls are TRBV7-2 and TRBJ2-1; 8 bases are a match to TRBD2. The CDR3 length is 15 residues. CDR1 SGHTA and CDR2 FQGNSA come from the germline V gene. V lost 1 base and J lost 5; bases outside the gene matches: 4. The CDR3 reads CASSLVAGNDNEQFF. The CDR3 DNA follows: TGTGCCAGCAGCTTAGTAGCGGGAAATGACAATGAGCAGTTCTTC.

In its sample, this clone was seen a few times. The CDR3 DNA reads TGTGCCAGCAGTTACTCGGGCAGGTCTGGAAACACCATATATTTT. Amino acids: CASSYSGRSGNTIYF. The rearrangement links TRBV6-5 to TRBJ1-3, with D uncertain. This CDR3 spans 15 amino acids. CDR1 is MNHEY, CDR2 SVGAGI, per germline. Trimming left V 0 bases short and J 1 base short, with 7 bases between.

This chain connects TRBV6-4 to TRBJ2-2, with TRBD1 identical over 12 bases. This CDR3 has 15 amino acids. The germline V gene has CDR1 MRHNA and CDR2 SNTAGT. With V trimmed by 7 bases and J by 6 bases, 6 bases remained unmatched. The CDR3 sequence is CASKAGQGAAGELFF. DNA of the CDR3: TGTGCCAGCAAAGCGGGACAGGGGGCAGCCGGGGAGCTGTTTTTT.

This CDR3 reads CASSELKKESEQYF. CDR3 bases: TGTGCCAGCAGTGAATTAAAGAAAGAGAGCGAGCAGTACTTC. The V call is TRBV2, the J call TRBJ2-7, with unresolved D. The CDR3 runs to 14 residues. V dropped 2 bases and J dropped 6 bases, with 14 bases sitting between them. The germline CDR1 and CDR2 sequences are SNHLY and FYNNEI.

This rearrangement joins TRBV4-3 to TRBJ2-3; D remains ambiguous. The CDR3 sequence is 13 residues long. Trimming shortened V by 0 bases and J by 5 bases, and 6 bases separated the two germline ends. The germline CDR1 and CDR2 sequences are LGHNA and YSLEER. The CDR3 nucleotides are TGCGCCAGCAGCCAAGAGCGATTAGATACGCAGTATTTT. It encodes CASSQERLDTQYF.

The chain combines TRBV2 with TRBJ1-2, with D maybe TRBD1 (6 bases). The CDR3 runs to 13 residues. Germline CDR1 reads SNHLY; CDR2 reads FYNNEI. With 4 bases removed from V and 7 bases from J, the gap between germline ends came to 13 bases. The CDR3 here is CASSVREGGGYTF. Here the CDR3 DNA reads TGTGCCAGCAGTGTGAGGGAAGGGGGTGGCTACACCTTC.

J is TRBJ2-7 and V is TRBV2, with TRBD2 matching 8 bases. Trimming cost V 7 bases and J 1 base; bases outside gene matches: 6. The CDR3 contains 14 residues. Germline V CDR1 and CDR2: SNHLY, FYNNEI. The CDR3 is CASNLSGKSYEQYF. CDR3 in DNA: TGTGCCAGCAACCTTAGCGGGAAGTCCTACGAGCAGTACTTC.

About this clone itself: Compared with germline, one end of the junction differs, possibly owing to a read error. This chain connects TRBV30 to TRBJ1-1; TRBD1 is a possible D gene (5 bases). Germline values: CDR1 GTSNPN, CDR2 SVGIG (reference sequence). This CDR3 region has 11 residues. CDR3 DNA: TGTGCCTGGAGGTGGGGGACTGAAGCCTTCTTT. Amino acids: CAWRWGTEAFF.

This chain uses TRBV15 with TRBJ2-7, with D possibly matching TRBD2 (5 bases). Looked up from germline, CDR1 is LNHNV and CDR2 is YYDKDF (reference sequence). V dropped 0 bases and J dropped 2 bases, with 17 bases sitting between them. The CDR3 is 17 amino acids. The CDR3 bases are TGTGCCACCAGCAGAGAAAGGAGTAGGGAGATCACCTACGAGCAGTACTTC. This encodes CATSRERSREITYEQYF.

J is TRBJ1-4 and V is TRBV19; D is unresolved. CDR1 and CDR2 from the germline V gene are LNHDA and SQIVND (reference sequence). The length of the CDR3 is 13 residues. Trimming took off 3 bases at V and 3 bases at J, with 5 bases between the two ends. The DNA of the CDR3 is TGTGCCAGTAGTATCCAGGCTAATGAAAAACTGTTTTTT. Translated: CASSIQANEKLFF.

This clone has more than one count but fewer than ten. The chain links TRBV6-1 to TRBJ1-1; no clear D. V was trimmed by 8 bases and J by 3 bases, leaving 13 bases between them. CDR3 length: 13 amino acids. The germline CDR1 and CDR2 sequences are MNHNS and SASEGT. In DNA form, the CDR3 reads TGTGCCAGCCAAGCGGGTTTGGACACTGAAGCTTTCTTT. Its protein product is CASQAGLDTEAFF.

V usage is TRBV5-1 and J usage is TRBJ1-5; D not resolved. The germline gives CDR1 SGHRS, CDR2 YFSETQ. Trimming pared 2 bases from V and 3 bases from J, leaving 12 bases between. There are 15 residues in the CDR3. CDR3 sequence: CASSLEGSNNQPQHF. The CDR3 DNA is TGCGCCAGCAGCTTAGAGGGTTCTAACAATCAGCCCCAGCATTTT.

This clone came up a few times. The rearrangement links TRBV11-2 to TRBJ1-1, with 11 bases lining up with TRBD1. CDR3 size: 14 residues. Trimming took 7 bases from V and 4 from J; bases not matched to a gene: 5. The V gene's germline CDR1 is SGHAT and CDR2 FQNNGV. The CDR3 sequence: CASNRDRGGTEAFF. DNA for the CDR3: TGTGCCAGCAACCGGGACAGGGGGGGCACTGAAGCTTTCTTT.

J is TRBJ1-1 and V is TRBV5-6; 7 positions agree with TRBD1. Unmatched junction bases numbered 8, after V lost 4 bases and J lost 2 bases. Germline V lookup: CDR1 SGHDT, CDR2 YYEEEE. CDR3 length: 15 residues. The chain's CDR3 is CASSVPGQRNTEAFF. The CDR3 DNA reads TGTGCCAGCAGCGTGCCGGGACAGCGAAACACTGAAGCTTTCTTT. Filled out from reference TRBV5-6 and TRBJ1-1, the complete variable domain reads DAGVTQSPTHLIKTRGQQVTLRCSPKSGHDTVSWYQQALGQGPQFIFQYYEEEERQRGNFPDRFSGHQFPNYSSELNVNALLLGDSALYLCASSVPGQRNTEAFFGQGTRLTVV.

This clone was recorded only once. The chain joins TRBV7-3 to TRBJ1-1; D may be TRBD1 (6 bases). The germline V gene encodes CDR1 SGHTA and CDR2 FQGTGA. V dropped 6 bases and J dropped 4 bases, with 15 bases sitting between them. CDR3 length: 14 residues. CDR3 sequence: CASSPATGTTEAFF. CDR3 bases: TGTGCCAGCAGTCCGGCGACAGGAACCACTGAAGCTTTCTTT. Supplemented by reference TRBV7-3 and TRBJ1-1, the full variable domain reads GAGVSQTPSNKVTEKGKYVELRCDPISGHTALYWYRQSLGQGPEFLIYFQGTGAADDSGLPNDRFFAVRPEGSVSTLKIQRTERGDSAVYLCASSPATGTTEAFFGQGTRLTVV.

J is TRBJ2-1 and V is TRBV7-2; 7 bases are shared with TRBD2. The CDR3 has 15 residues. V lost 1 base and J lost 3; bases outside the gene matches: 3. Per germline, CDR1 SGHTA and CDR2 FQGNSA. The chain's CDR3 is CASSLEGGSYNEQFF. CDR3 nucleotides: TGTGCCAGCAGCTTAGAGGGCGGGAGCTACAATGAGCAGTTCTTC.

As DNA, the CDR3 is TGTGCCAGCAGTGCAGGGACAGAAGGAACAAGCGGCTACACCTTC. Its translation: CASSAGTEGTSGYTF. This chain uses TRBV6-1 with TRBJ1-2, with 7 bases identical to TRBD1. The CDR3 is made up of 15 amino acids. Germline loops: CDR1 MNHNS, CDR2 SASEGT. Losses at the gene ends were 4 bases for V and 8 bases for J; bases not matched to a gene: 13.

This clone was seen only once. The rearrangement links TRBV28 to TRBJ1-2; D remains unclear. Trimming left V 7 bases short and J 1 base short, with 19 bases between. The CDR3 consists of 16 residues. Germline V gives CDR1 MDHEN, CDR2 SYDVKM. The CDR3 region has the DNA TGTGCCAGCATCGGTTCACGGATTAGCTTTAACTATGGCTACACCTTC. It yields the protein CASIGSRISFNYGYTF.

The J gene is TRBJ2-3, the V gene TRBV4-1, with 7 bases fitting TRBD1. The V and J ends lost 5 bases and 4 bases, in that order; junction bases with no gene match: 9. The CDR3 spans 15 residues. Germline V gene data show CDR1 as MGHRA and CDR2 as YSYEKL. The chain's CDR3 is CASSIRQGAADTQYF. In DNA form, the CDR3 reads TGCGCCAGCAGCATAAGACAGGGCGCCGCAGATACGCAGTATTTT.

The chain has TRBV5-1 and TRBJ1-2; perhaps TRBD1 as D (5 bases). The CDR3 extends over 15 amino acids. V shed 4 bases and J shed 3 bases, with 16 bases lying between them. Germline V gene lookup returns CDR1 SGHRS and CDR2 YFSETQ. The CDR3 here is CASSPRQSTHYGYTF. The DNA for the CDR3 is TGCGCCAGCAGCCCGCGACAGAGTACCCACTATGGCTACACCTTC.

The table lists this clone with a few counts. The V gene is TRBV5-8, the J gene TRBJ1-5, with a possible D match to TRBD1 (6 bases). Germline assignment: CDR1 SGHTS and CDR2 YDEGEE. The V end was cut by 4 bases, the J end by 1 base, with 12 bases between. The CDR3 runs to 15 residues. DNA for the CDR3: TGTGCCAGCAGCAGTGGGGGCGTAAGCAATCAGCCCCAGCATTTT. This translates into CASSSGGVSNQPQHF.

The genes are TRBV7-9 and TRBJ2-1, with D perhaps TRBD2 (5 bases). The V end lost 3 bases, the J end lost 6 bases, and 12 bases lay between the germline ends. Germline lookup yields CDR1 SEHNR and CDR2 FQNEAQ (reference sequence). The CDR3 length is 14 residues. CDR3 sequence reads: CASSFGVGLNEQFF. The DNA for the CDR3 is TGTGCCAGCAGCTTCGGAGTCGGACTCAATGAGCAGTTCTTC.

This chain links TRBV6-5 with TRBJ1-1, with unresolved D. CDR3 length: 13 residues. The germline V gene encodes CDR1 MNHEY and CDR2 SVGAGI. Trimming pared 7 bases from V and 0 bases from J, leaving 9 bases between. CDR3 nucleotides: TGTGCCAGCACCACAACGTTGAACACTGAAGCTTTCTTT. Translation: CASTTTLNTEAFF.

The sample holds one count of this clone. J is TRBJ2-7 and V is TRBV6-6; 8 bases match TRBD2. Germline CDR1 reads MNHNY; CDR2 reads SVGAGI (reference sequence). V was pared by 2 bases and J by 2 bases, with 5 bases of the junction left unmatched. The CDR3 consists of 15 residues. The CDR3 reads CASSYERGPPYEQYF. CDR3 nucleotide sequence: TGTGCCAGCAGTTACGAGCGGGGGCCTCCCTACGAGCAGTACTTC.